This entry describes one T cell receptor beta chain. Its antigen is not identified. A single record per CDR3 protein comes from TCRdb applying MiXCR to the 5' RACE reads. The table has about 130,000 distinct CDR3 sequences, around 9.7% seen once. The sample is drawn from a study of CD8 T cells in ankylosing spondylitis. Study-level results: It was reported that disease-linked clones were significantly enriched in matched ankylosing spondylitis synovial fluid. What appeared characteristic of ankylosing spondylitis blood was a TCR beta motif of fewer than ten highly homologous variants.

V lost 0 bases, J lost 7 bases, and 15 bases lay in between. The CDR3 is made up of 15 amino acids. CDR1 and CDR2 from the germline V gene are DFQATT and SNEGSKA (reference sequence). The rearrangement links TRBV20-1 to TRBJ1-4; possibly TRBD1 for D (6 bases). Sequenced sample: blood, either unsorted or a sorted T cell fraction (not recorded which). The TCR originated in a male donor with ankylosing spondylitis or in good health (not recorded which). The CDR3 bases are TGCAGTGCTAGAGACTTCACAGGAGGGGGTGAAAAACTGTTTTTT. Protein product: CSARDFTGGGEKLFF.